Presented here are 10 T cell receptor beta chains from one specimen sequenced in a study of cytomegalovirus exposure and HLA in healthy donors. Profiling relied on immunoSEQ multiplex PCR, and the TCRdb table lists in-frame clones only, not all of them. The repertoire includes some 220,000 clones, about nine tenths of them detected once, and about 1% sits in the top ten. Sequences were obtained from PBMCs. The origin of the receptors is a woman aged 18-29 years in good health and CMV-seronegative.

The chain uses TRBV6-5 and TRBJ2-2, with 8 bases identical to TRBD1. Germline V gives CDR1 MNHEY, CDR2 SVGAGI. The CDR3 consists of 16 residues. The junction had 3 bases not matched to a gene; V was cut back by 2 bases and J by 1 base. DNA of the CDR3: TGTGCCAGCAGTTACGTCGGACAGGGGAACACCGGGGAGCTGTTTTTT. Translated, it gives CASSYVGQGNTGELFF.

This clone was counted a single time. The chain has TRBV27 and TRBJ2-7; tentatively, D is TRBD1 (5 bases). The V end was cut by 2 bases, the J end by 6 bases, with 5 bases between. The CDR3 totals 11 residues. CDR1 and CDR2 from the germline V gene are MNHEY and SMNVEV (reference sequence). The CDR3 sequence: CASSLGAEQYF. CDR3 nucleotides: TGTGCCAGCAGTTTAGGGGCCGAGCAGTACTTC.

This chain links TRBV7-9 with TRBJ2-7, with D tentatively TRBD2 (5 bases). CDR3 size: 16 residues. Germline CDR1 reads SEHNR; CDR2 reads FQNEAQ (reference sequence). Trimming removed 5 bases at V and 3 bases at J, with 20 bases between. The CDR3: CASSPRGPHGGYEQYF. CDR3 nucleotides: TGTGCCAGCAGCCCACGAGGGCCCCACGGAGGCTACGAGCAGTACTTC.

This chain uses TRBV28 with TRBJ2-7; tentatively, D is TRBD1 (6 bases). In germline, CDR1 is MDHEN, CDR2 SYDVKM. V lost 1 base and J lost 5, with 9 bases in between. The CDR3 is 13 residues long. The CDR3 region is CASSLSRGHEQYF. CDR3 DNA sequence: TGTGCCAGCAGTTTATCCAGGGGCCACGAGCAGTACTTC.

The CDR3 DNA sequence: TGTGCCAGCAGATCCACAGGGGGTGAAACTAATGAAAAACTGTTTTTT. Its protein product is CASRSTGGETNEKLFF. The rearrangement links TRBV5-6 to TRBJ1-4, with 8 bases lining up with TRBD1. The CDR3 extends over 16 amino acids. Germline CDR1 reads SGHDT; CDR2 reads YYEEEE. The trim removed 5 bases at V and 1 base at J, leaving 7 bases unmatched.

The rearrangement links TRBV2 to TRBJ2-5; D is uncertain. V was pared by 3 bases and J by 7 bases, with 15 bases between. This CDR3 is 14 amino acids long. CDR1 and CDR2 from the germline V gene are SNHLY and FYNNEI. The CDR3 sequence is CASSDAYVGATQYF. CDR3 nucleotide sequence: TGTGCCAGCAGTGACGCCTATGTCGGAGCGACCCAGTACTTC.

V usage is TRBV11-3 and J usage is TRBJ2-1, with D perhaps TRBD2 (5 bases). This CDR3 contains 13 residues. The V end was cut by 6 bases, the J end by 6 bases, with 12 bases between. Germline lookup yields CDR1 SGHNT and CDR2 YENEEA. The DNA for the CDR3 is TGTGCCAGCAGATCTAGCCTCGGCAATGAGCAGTTCTTC. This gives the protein CASRSSLGNEQFF.

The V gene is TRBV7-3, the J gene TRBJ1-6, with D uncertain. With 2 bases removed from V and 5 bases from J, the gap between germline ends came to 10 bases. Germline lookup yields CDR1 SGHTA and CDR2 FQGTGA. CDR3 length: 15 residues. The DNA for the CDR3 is TGTGCCAGCAGCTTACGAGGGAATCATAATTCACCCCTCCACTTT. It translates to CASSLRGNHNSPLHF.

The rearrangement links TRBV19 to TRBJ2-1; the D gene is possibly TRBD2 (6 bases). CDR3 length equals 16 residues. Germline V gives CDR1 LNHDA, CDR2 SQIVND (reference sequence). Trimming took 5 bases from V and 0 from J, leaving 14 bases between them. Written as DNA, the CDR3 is TGTGCCAGTAGTCTCGGAGGGCGGAGCTCCTACAATGAGCAGTTCTTC. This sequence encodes CASSLGGRSSYNEQFF.

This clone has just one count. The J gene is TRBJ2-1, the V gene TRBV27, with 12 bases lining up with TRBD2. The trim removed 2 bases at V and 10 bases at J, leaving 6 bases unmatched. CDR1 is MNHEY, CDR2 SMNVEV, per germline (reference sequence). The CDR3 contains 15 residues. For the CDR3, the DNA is TGTGCCAGCAGTTTAACGACTAGCGGGAGTGGAGAGCAGTTCTTC. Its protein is CASSLTTSGSGEQFF.